A single sample gave rise to the 29 T cell receptor beta chains below, sequenced in a study of blood T cell repertoires in COVID-19. Data came from immunoSEQ multiplex PCR; TCRdb stores just in-frame clones and leaves some out. The table includes around 280,000 clones, 87% detected once. Sample: PBMCs or T cells enriched from blood (not recorded which). The receptor source for this set is a woman aged 40 to 50 who had recovered from COVID-19.

A single count supports this clone. This chain connects TRBV4-3 to TRBJ1-5; D perhaps matches TRBD1 (5 bases). The germline V and J ends were trimmed by 0 bases and 7 bases, with 13 bases remaining between them. Germline values: CDR1 LGHNA, CDR2 YSLEER. The CDR3 consists of 15 residues. In DNA, the CDR3 is TGCGCCAGCAGCCAAGATTCTAGGGGAATCCAGCCCCAGCATTTT. It codes for CASSQDSRGIQPQHF.

The J gene is TRBJ1-6, the V gene TRBV7-2; 9 nucleotides line up with TRBD1. The germline CDR1 and CDR2 sequences are SGHTA and FQGNSA. The CDR3 contains 17 residues. Trimming took 0 bases from V and 3 from J; bases not matched to a gene: 3. The CDR3: CASSLATGGVYNSPLHF. The CDR3 DNA is TGTGCCAGCAGCTTAGCGACAGGGGGGGTCTATAATTCACCCCTCCACTTT.

The V and J genes are TRBV6-5 and TRBJ1-6; no clear D. Germline assignment: CDR1 MNHEY and CDR2 SVGAGI. The CDR3 is 14 amino acids. V lost 4 bases and J 5 bases, leaving 9 bases between the germline ends. CDR3 nucleotide sequence: TGTGCCAGCAGTTGGCGGGGAGATAATTCACCCCTCCACTTT. Protein product: CASSWRGDNSPLHF.

The genes are TRBV6-5 and TRBJ2-5; a weak D match, TRBD2 (5 bases). CDR3 length equals 15 residues. Trimming took off 0 bases at V and 2 bases at J, with 10 bases between the two ends. CDR1 is MNHEY and CDR2 is SVGAGI in the germline V gene. As DNA, the CDR3 is TGTGCCAGCAGTTACTCGCCGGGAAAACAAGAGACCCAGTACTTC. It codes for CASSYSPGKQETQYF.

The chain carries TRBV28 and TRBJ2-1, with a possible D match to TRBD1 (6 bases). The CDR3 is 17 residues long. The V end was cut by 6 bases, the J end by 6 bases, with 24 bases between. Germline V lookup: CDR1 MDHEN, CDR2 SYDVKM. The CDR3 nucleotides are TGTGCCAGCAGCTTGGACAGAATCCCCGGGCGTCCCAATGAGCAGTTCTTC. This gives the protein CASSLDRIPGRPNEQFF.

V is TRBV7-2 and J is TRBJ2-2, with D unresolved. Germline V gene data show CDR1 as SGHTA and CDR2 as FQGNSA. The CDR3 covers 15 residues. V lost 3 bases and J lost 1, with 9 bases in between. In DNA, the CDR3 is TGTGCCAGCAGCTTGTCCTACGGGAACACCGGGGAGCTGTTTTTT. It codes for CASSLSYGNTGELFF.

The rearrangement uses TRBV27 and TRBJ1-1; D gene unclear. The ends were cut back, 4 bases at V and 3 bases at J, with 9 bases in the middle. CDR1 MNHEY and CDR2 SMNVEV come from the germline V gene (reference sequence). The CDR3 is 13 amino acids. This CDR3 is CASSSGWDTEAFF. Written as DNA, the CDR3 is TGTGCCAGCAGTTCAGGTTGGGACACTGAAGCTTTCTTT.

The chain links TRBV5-1 to TRBJ2-3; TRBD1 agrees at 10 bases. CDR3 length equals 19 residues. V shed 0 bases, J shed 3 bases, and the junction held 13 bases outside the gene matches. Germline V gene data show CDR1 as SGHRS and CDR2 as YFSETQ. The CDR3 sequence: CASSLVGFAGQGRTDTQYF. Here the CDR3 DNA reads TGCGCCAGCAGCTTGGTCGGGTTCGCGGGACAGGGGCGAACAGATACGCAGTATTTT.

This clone was recorded a few times. The J gene is TRBJ2-7, the V gene TRBV5-6; a possible D gene is TRBD1 (5 bases). Trimming took 4 bases from V and 3 from J, leaving 11 bases between them. Per germline, CDR1 SGHDT and CDR2 YYEEEE. The CDR3 has 13 amino acids. CDR3 sequence reads: CASSPPGFYEQYF. The CDR3 DNA is TGTGCCAGCAGCCCGCCAGGGTTCTACGAGCAGTACTTC.

V and J are TRBV18 and TRBJ2-1; 10 bases line up with TRBD1. Unmatched junction bases numbered 10, after V lost 2 bases and J lost 6 bases. The CDR3 consists of 17 residues. Per the germline V gene, CDR1 is KGHSH and CDR2 is LQKENI. In nucleotides, the CDR3 is TGTGCCAGCTCACCAAAATACCGGGACAGGGGCATCAATGAGCAGTTCTTC. This translates into CASSPKYRDRGINEQFF.

This chain uses TRBV19 with TRBJ2-7, with a tentative D call TRBD2 (6 bases). V lost 5 bases, J lost 4 bases, and 12 bases lay in between. The CDR3 contains 13 residues. Germline CDR1 is LNHDA and CDR2 is SQIVND (reference sequence). The CDR3 DNA reads TGTGCCAGTAGTCGGGGGTCCTCTTACGAGCAGTACTTC. It is translated as CASSRGSSYEQYF. The complete variable domain, with remaining parts taken from reference TRBV19 and TRBJ2-7, reads DGGITQSPKYLFRKEGQNVTLSCEQNLNHDAMYWYRQDPGQGLRLIYYSQIVNDFQKGDIAEGYSVSREKKESFPLTVTSAQKNPTAFYLCASSRGSSYEQYFGPGTRLTVT.

The rearrangement links TRBV4-3 to TRBJ2-3, with D uncertain. The germline gives CDR1 LGHNA, CDR2 YSLEER. The length of the CDR3 is 15 residues. The V and J ends lost 0 bases and 3 bases respectively, with 10 bases between them. Written as DNA, the CDR3 is TGCGCCAGCAGCCAAGATTATGGTAGTACAGATACGCAGTATTTT. It specifies CASSQDYGSTDTQYF.

The V call is TRBV28, the J call TRBJ1-1; possibly TRBD1 for D (5 bases). Trimming left V 3 bases short and J 6 bases short, with 11 bases between. This CDR3 contains 13 residues. Germline assignment: CDR1 MDHEN and CDR2 SYDVKM. Here the CDR3 DNA reads TGTGCCAGCAGTTTGGGAGGAGGGGCTGAAGCTTTCTTT. Encoded protein: CASSLGGGAEAFF.

The rearrangement uses TRBV2 and TRBJ2-4; D is tentatively TRBD1 or TRBD2 (9 bases each). This CDR3 comprises 22 residues. Trimming removed 6 bases at V and 1 base at J, with 34 bases between. Germline V gene data show CDR1 as SNHLY and CDR2 as FYNNEI. CDR3 in DNA: TGTGCCAGCAGGGACCCGGGACAGGGAGCTAGCGGGAAAGTATTTGCCAAAAACATTCAGTACTTC. This gives the protein CASRDPGQGASGKVFAKNIQYF.

The chain uses TRBV7-2 and TRBJ1-2; D not resolved. Germline V gene sequence: CDR1 SGHTA, CDR2 FQGNSA. V lost 2 bases, J lost 14 bases, and 15 bases lay in between. The CDR3 is 12 amino acids. This CDR3 reads CASSLTAIKKTF. CDR3 nucleotides: TGTGCCAGCAGCTTAACCGCGATAAAGAAGACCTTC.

The chain has TRBV27 and TRBJ1-5; 7 bases are a match to TRBD1. The CDR3 totals 17 residues. Germline V gene sequence: CDR1 MNHEY, CDR2 SMNVEV (reference sequence). J was trimmed by 1 base and V by 5 bases; bases with no gene match: 11. DNA for the CDR3: TGTGCCAGCAGTCCCCTTCTAGGGGGCCGGAGCAATCAGCCCCAGCATTTT. This gives the protein CASSPLLGGRSNQPQHF.

The V call is TRBV10-3, the J call TRBJ1-1; D unresolved. CDR1 ENHRY and CDR2 SYGVKD come from the germline V gene. The CDR3 extends over 11 amino acids. V lost 9 bases and J lost 6, with 11 bases in between. For the CDR3, the DNA is TGTGCCATTCGAGAGGACTCTGAAGCTTTCTTT. Translation: CAIREDSEAFF.

This clone has a single count. The chain uses TRBV5-4 and TRBJ1-1; perhaps TRBD1 as D (6 bases). The germline gives CDR1 SGHNT, CDR2 YYREEE (reference sequence). With 2 bases removed from V and 4 bases from J, the gap between germline ends came to 12 bases. The CDR3 loop spans 14 amino acids. CDR3 coding DNA: TGTGCCAGCAGCTTACAGGGTGTGGGCACTGAAGCTTTCTTT. It is translated as CASSLQGVGTEAFF.

The chain employs TRBV3-1 (or the pseudogene TRBV3-2) and TRBJ2-7, with D tentatively TRBD1 (6 bases). Per the germline V gene, CDR1 is LGHDT and CDR2 is YNNKEL (reference sequence). The CDR3 is made up of 14 amino acids. V was trimmed by 4 bases and J by 5 bases, leaving 15 bases between them. CDR3 in amino acids: CASSLEGTQNEQYF. In nucleotides, the CDR3 is TGTGCCAGCAGCCTAGAAGGGACACAAAACGAGCAGTACTTC.

The V call is TRBV27, the J call TRBJ2-5; perhaps TRBD1 as D (6 bases). Germline V lookup: CDR1 MNHEY, CDR2 SMNVEV (reference sequence). This CDR3 comprises 17 residues. V was clipped by 2 bases and J by 1 base, with 17 bases between them. This CDR3 is CASSLPGVGASQETQYF. The CDR3, as DNA: TGTGCCAGCAGTTTACCTGGCGTGGGGGCGAGCCAAGAGACCCAGTACTTC.

The chain employs TRBV18 and TRBJ2-7, with unresolved D. The CDR3 is 13 amino acids. Germline V gives CDR1 KGHSH, CDR2 LQKENI. V lost 6 bases and J 2 bases, leaving 11 bases between the germline ends. CDR3 sequence (DNA): TGTGCCAGCTCTCGCGACTCGCCCTACGAGCAGTACTTC. Protein sequence: CASSRDSPYEQYF.

The J gene is TRBJ2-7, the V gene TRBV6-5; D might be TRBD2 (6 bases). Germline V gene lookup returns CDR1 MNHEY and CDR2 SVGAGI. CDR3 size: 13 residues. CDR3 protein: CVAPPLGGNEQYF. CDR3 nucleotide sequence: TGTGTCGCGCCTCCTCTGGGAGGAAACGAGCAGTACTTC.

This clone showed up just once. J is TRBJ2-7 and V is TRBV19; 9 bases map to TRBD1. The length of the CDR3 is 14 residues. Germline values: CDR1 LNHDA, CDR2 SQIVND (reference sequence). With V trimmed by 5 bases and J by 1 base, 3 bases remained unmatched. This CDR3 is CASSAGQGSYEQYF. CDR3 sequence (DNA): TGTGCCAGTAGTGCGGGACAGGGATCCTACGAGCAGTACTTC.

J is TRBJ1-5 and V is TRBV7-2; TRBD1 matches at 7 bases. The germline V gene has CDR1 SGHTA and CDR2 FQGNSA. This CDR3 comprises 14 residues. Trimming took 4 bases from V and 6 from J; bases not matched to a gene: 6. CDR3 loop: CASSSDRDSQPQHF. The CDR3 bases are TGTGCCAGCAGCTCAGACAGGGATAGTCAGCCCCAGCATTTT.

In this sample, this clone turned up once. The V and J genes are TRBV19 and TRBJ2-5; 8 bases line up with TRBD1. Losses at the gene ends were 5 bases for V and 5 bases for J; bases not matched to a gene: 10. This CDR3 has 15 amino acids. Germline V gene lookup returns CDR1 LNHDA and CDR2 SQIVND (reference sequence). CDR3 loop: CASSPRTGRGETQYF. CDR3 DNA sequence: TGTGCCAGTAGTCCGAGGACAGGGAGAGGGGAGACCCAGTACTTC.

The V gene is TRBV7-2, the J gene TRBJ1-5, with D possibly being TRBD1 (5 bases). The germline V gene has CDR1 SGHTA and CDR2 FQGNSA. CDR3 length: 15 amino acids. V was cut by 7 bases and J by 4 bases, with 17 bases left in between. This CDR3 reads CASKRDPGSNQPQHF. For the CDR3, the DNA is TGTGCCAGCAAGCGGGACCCGGGATCTAATCAGCCCCAGCATTTT. Filled out from reference TRBV7-2 and TRBJ1-5, the complete variable domain reads GAGVSQSPSNKVTEKGKDVELRCDPISGHTALYWYRQSLGQGLEFLIYFQGNSAPDKSGLPSDRFSAERTGGSVSTLTIQRTQQEDSAVYLCASKRDPGSNQPQHFGDGTRLSIL.

In this sample, this clone turned up a few times. The J gene is TRBJ2-5, the V gene TRBV11-2; a weak D match, TRBD1 (5 bases). The CDR3 extends over 15 amino acids. Germline assignment: CDR1 SGHAT and CDR2 FQNNGV. Between the trimmed V and J ends, which lost 4 bases and 5 bases, there was a span of 17 bases. CDR3 coding DNA: TGTGCCAGCAGCTCGACCCAGGGATGGCGGGAGACCCAGTACTTC. It yields the protein CASSSTQGWRETQYF.

This rearrangement joins TRBV6-5 to TRBJ1-2; 9 nucleotides align to TRBD1. Per germline, CDR1 MNHEY and CDR2 SVGAGI. Germline trimming cut 4 bases from V and 3 bases from J; bases unmatched to any gene: 9. The CDR3 contains 16 residues. Written as DNA, the CDR3 is TGTGCCAGCAGTTCCATGGACAGGGGAGTTGACTATGGCTACACCTTC. Translation: CASSSMDRGVDYGYTF.

This chain connects TRBV19 to TRBJ1-1, with TRBD1 matching 10 bases. After removal of 5 bases from V and 1 base from J, the junction contained 4 bases not matched to a gene. There are 15 residues in the CDR3. Germline V gene sequence: CDR1 LNHDA, CDR2 SQIVND (reference sequence). CDR3 in amino acids: CASSPWDRGNTEAFF. In nucleotides, the CDR3 is TGTGCCAGTAGTCCTTGGGACAGGGGGAACACTGAAGCTTTCTTT.